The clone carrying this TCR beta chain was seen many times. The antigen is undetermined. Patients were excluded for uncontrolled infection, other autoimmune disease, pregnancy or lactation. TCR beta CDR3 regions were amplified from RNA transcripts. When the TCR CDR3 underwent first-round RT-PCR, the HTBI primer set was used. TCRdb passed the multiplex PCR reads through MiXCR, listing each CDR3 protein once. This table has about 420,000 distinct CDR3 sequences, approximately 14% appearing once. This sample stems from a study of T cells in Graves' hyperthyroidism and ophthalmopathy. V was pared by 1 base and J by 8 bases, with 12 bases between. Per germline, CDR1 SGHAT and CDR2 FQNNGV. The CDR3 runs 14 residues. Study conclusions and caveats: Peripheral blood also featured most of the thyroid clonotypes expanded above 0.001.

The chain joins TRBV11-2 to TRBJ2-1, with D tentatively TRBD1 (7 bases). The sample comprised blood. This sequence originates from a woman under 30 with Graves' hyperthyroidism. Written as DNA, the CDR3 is TGTGCCAGCAGCTTAGTCGGAGGGGGCGATGAGCAGTTCTTC. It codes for CASSLVGGGDEQFF.